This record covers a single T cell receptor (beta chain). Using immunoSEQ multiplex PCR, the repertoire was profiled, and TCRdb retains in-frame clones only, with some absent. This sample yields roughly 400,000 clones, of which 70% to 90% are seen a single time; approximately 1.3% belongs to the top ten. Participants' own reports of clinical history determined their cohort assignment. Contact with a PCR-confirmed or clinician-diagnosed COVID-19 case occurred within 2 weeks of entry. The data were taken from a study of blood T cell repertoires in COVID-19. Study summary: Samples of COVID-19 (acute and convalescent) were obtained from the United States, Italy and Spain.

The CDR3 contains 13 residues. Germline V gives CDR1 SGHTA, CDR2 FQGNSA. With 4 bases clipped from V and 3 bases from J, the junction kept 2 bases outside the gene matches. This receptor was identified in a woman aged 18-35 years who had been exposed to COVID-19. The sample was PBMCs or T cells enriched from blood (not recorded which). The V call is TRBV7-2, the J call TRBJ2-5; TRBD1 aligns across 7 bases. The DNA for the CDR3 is TGTGCCAGCAGCTGGGACAGAAAAGAGACCCAGTACTTC. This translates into CASSWDRKETQYF.